These 13 T cell receptor beta chains were sequenced from one sample in a study of CD8+CD57+ T cells in acquired aplastic anemia. According to the study, genomic DNA was the template for TCR beta VDJ and CDR3 profiling. TCRdb passed the reads through MiXCR, listing each CDR3 protein once. The sample has over 150,000 distinct CDR3 sequences, 63% seen once. Patients who underwent sequencing had shown CD8+CD57+ cell expansion by flow cytometry. Sequenced sample: sorted CD4+, CD8+, or CD8+CD57+ T cells (not recorded which) from PBMCs. The receptors were sampled from a human donor with aplastic anemia.

This clonotype came up once. The J gene is TRBJ2-6, the V gene TRBV15; 7 bases are shared with TRBD2. Trimming took 5 bases from V and 0 from J; bases not matched to a gene: 10. CDR3 length: 18 amino acids. Germline CDR1 reads LNHNV; CDR2 reads YYDKDF (reference sequence). The CDR3 nucleotides read TGTGCCACCAGCCACGGGGGAGGGGTTTACTCTGGGGCCAACGTCCTGACTTTC. This sequence encodes CATSHGGGVYSGANVLTF.

This rearrangement joins TRBV5-1 to TRBJ2-1, with D uncertain. The ends were cut back, 0 bases at V and 4 bases at J, with 8 bases in the middle. The CDR3 extends over 14 amino acids. Germline V gene lookup returns CDR1 SGHRS and CDR2 YFSETQ. CDR3 DNA sequence: TGCGCCAGCAGCTTGGGGAAGGAATACAATGAGCAGTTCTTC. It translates to CASSLGKEYNEQFF. Combining the CDR3 with reference TRBV5-1 and TRBJ2-1 gives the whole variable domain KAGVTQTPRYLIKTRGQQVTLSCSPISGHRSVSWYQQTPGQGLQFLFEYFSETQRNKGNFPGRFSGRQFSNSRSEMNVSTLELGDSALYLCASSLGKEYNEQFFGPGTRLTVL.

This clonotype was seen ten or more times. The chain couples TRBV7-9 to TRBJ1-2, with D hard to call. Trimming took off 2 bases at V and 5 bases at J, with 12 bases between the two ends. Germline V gene lookup returns CDR1 SEHNR and CDR2 FQNEAQ (reference sequence). The CDR3 is 14 amino acids. DNA of the CDR3: TGTGCCAGCAGCTTAACACCTACAGAATATGGCTACACCTTC. Its translation is CASSLTPTEYGYTF.

In its sample, this clonotype was seen a few times. The rearrangement links TRBV9 to TRBJ1-2; D perhaps matches TRBD1 (5 bases). Germline CDR1 is SGDLS and CDR2 is YYNGEE. The CDR3 loop spans 14 amino acids. V was cut by 0 bases and J by 8 bases, with 14 bases left in between. As DNA, the CDR3 is TGTGCCAGCAGCGTAGCCGGGGGGGAGAGCGGCTACACCTTC. Amino acid sequence: CASSVAGGESGYTF.

The rearrangement joins TRBV25-1 to TRBJ1-6; no firm D call. The CDR3 consists of 16 residues. Germline V lookup: CDR1 MGHDK, CDR2 SYGVNS. V was clipped by 8 bases and J by 6 bases, with 20 bases between them. The CDR3 bases are TGTGCCAGCTCCCTGGGGTCCCCGACTTCTAATTCACCCCTCCACTTT. It specifies CASSLGSPTSNSPLHF.

The V and J genes are TRBV7-8 and TRBJ2-7, with D perhaps assigned TRBD1 or TRBD2 (6 bases each). The V end was cut by 2 bases, the J end by 6 bases, with 17 bases between. Germline CDR1 and CDR2: SGHVS and FQNEAQ. This CDR3 has 15 residues. The CDR3 DNA follows: TGTGCCAGCAGCTTACGGGTGGATGGAGGGGGCGAGCAGTACTTC. Protein product: CASSLRVDGGGEQYF.

This clonotype was picked up a small number of times. The rearrangement joins TRBV7-8 to TRBJ2-4; no firm D call. The V gene lost 5 bases and the J gene lost 4 bases, with 12 bases spanning the gap. There are 14 residues in the CDR3. CDR1 SGHVS and CDR2 FQNEAQ come from the germline V gene. CDR3 residues: CASSPPDLKNIQYF. The CDR3 DNA is TGTGCCAGCAGCCCACCGGACCTAAAAAACATTCAGTACTTC.

The rearrangement uses TRBV2 and TRBJ1-3, with D uncertain. CDR3 length: 13 amino acids. Trimming took off 4 bases at V and 4 bases at J, with 8 bases between the two ends. Germline V lookup: CDR1 SNHLY, CDR2 FYNNEI. This CDR3 is CASSVGHGNTIYF. The CDR3 nucleotides read TGTGCCAGCAGTGTCGGCCACGGAAACACCATATATTTT.

The chain carries TRBV6-5 and TRBJ2-7, with D perhaps TRBD1 (6 bases). In germline, CDR1 is MNHEY, CDR2 SVGAGI. Trimming pared 2 bases from V and 6 bases from J, leaving 11 bases between. The CDR3 sequence is 13 residues long. The CDR3 coding sequence is TGTGCCAGCAGTTACGTACAGGGTGGCGAGCAGTACTTC. As protein: CASSYVQGGEQYF.

CDR3 DNA: TGCGCCAGCAGTGAGGGCGTGAACACAGATACGCAGTATTTT. It translates to CASSEGVNTDTQYF. V is TRBV10-1 and J is TRBJ2-3; no clear D gene. Trimming pared 2 bases from V and 2 bases from J, leaving 8 bases between. From germline, CDR1 is WNHNN and CDR2 SYGVQD (reference sequence). There are 14 residues in the CDR3.

V and J are TRBV5-1 and TRBJ2-7; 9 bases line up with TRBD2. The ends lost 1 base at V and 6 bases at J; junction bases unmatched: 5. The CDR3 runs 14 residues. CDR1 and CDR2 (germline): SGHRS, YFSETQ. The CDR3 bases are TGCGCCAGCAGCTTGATTCAAGCGGGGGGCGAGCAGTACTTC. It codes for CASSLIQAGGEQYF.

This clonotype was counted between two and nine times. CDR3 sequence (DNA): TGTGCCAGCAGTTTCAGGACTAGCGGGATTAATGAGCAGTTCTTC. Amino acids: CASSFRTSGINEQFF. The chain couples TRBV6-2 or TRBV6-3 to TRBJ2-1; 12 nucleotides align to TRBD2. Trimming cost V 4 bases and J 7 bases; bases outside gene matches: 5. The CDR3 totals 15 residues. From germline, CDR1 is MNHEY and CDR2 SVGEGT.

The chain couples TRBV10-1 to TRBJ2-1; no clear D gene. This CDR3 has 16 residues. From germline, CDR1 is WNHNN and CDR2 SYGVQD (reference sequence). V was pared by 7 bases and J by 0 bases, with 16 bases between. The CDR3 region is CASINPLVSSYNEQFF. In DNA, the CDR3 is TGCGCCAGCATCAACCCCCTCGTCAGCTCCTACAATGAGCAGTTCTTC.